This passage covers 27 T cell receptor beta chains from one sample sequenced in a study of PD-1 blockade in classical Hodgkin lymphoma. Time point reported: cycle 4 day 1 (C4D1), after about 6 weeks of nivolumab. All patients relapsed after autologous stem cell transplantation, and brentuximab vedotin exposure varied. Measured with immunoSEQ multiplex PCR; TCRdb has only the in-frame clones, and not every one. The table includes 40,000 to 55,000 clones, around 80% detected once. The sample consisted of peripheral blood mononuclear cells (PBMCs), taken before the fourth cycle of nivolumab. The origin of the receptors is a human donor with classical Hodgkin lymphoma.

V gene TRBV4-3 combines with J gene TRBJ1-2; D possibly corresponds to TRBD1 (6 bases). This CDR3 contains 15 residues. V lost 0 bases and J lost 2, with 10 bases in between. Germline CDR1 reads LGHNA; CDR2 reads YSLEER. CDR3 DNA sequence: TGCGCCAGCAGCCAAGATAGTGGGACAAACTATGGCTACACCTTC. It specifies CASSQDSGTNYGYTF.

The gene calls are TRBV28 and TRBJ1-4; possibly TRBD1 for D (6 bases). V gave up 6 bases and J gave up 8 bases, with 10 bases separating them. The CDR3 is made up of 12 amino acids. From germline, CDR1 is MDHEN and CDR2 SYDVKM. The CDR3 DNA follows: TGTGCCAGCAGCCCAGGACAGGAAAAACTGTTTTTT. This translates into CASSPGQEKLFF. The entire variable domain, with the rest obtained from reference TRBV28 and TRBJ1-4, is as follows: DVKVTQSSRYLVKRTGEKVFLECVQDMDHENMFWYRQDPGLGLRLIYFSYDVKMKEKGDIPEGYSVSREKKERFSLILESASTNQTSMYLCASSPGQEKLFFGSGTQLSVL.

CDR3 nucleotides: TGTGCCAGTAGTACTAGCGGGGGGAGCACAGATACGCAGTATTTT. Amino acid sequence: CASSTSGGSTDTQYF. V usage is TRBV19 and J usage is TRBJ2-3; 11 bases line up with TRBD2. The CDR3 covers 15 residues. V dropped 4 bases and J dropped 0; count of bases not matched to a gene: 0. The germline V gene has CDR1 LNHDA and CDR2 SQIVND (reference sequence).

The chain has TRBV5-6 and TRBJ1-2, with unresolved D. This CDR3 is 11 amino acids long. Trimming pared 2 bases from V and 8 bases from J, leaving 7 bases between. Germline V lookup: CDR1 SGHDT, CDR2 YYEEEE. In DNA form, the CDR3 reads TGTGCCAGCAGCTTTAACCGGGGCTACACCTTC. This codes for CASSFNRGYTF.

This chain uses TRBV11-2 with TRBJ1-1, with TRBD1 matching over 10 bases. J gave up 5 bases and V 4 bases, and 4 bases lay outside the gene matches. The CDR3 sequence is 14 residues long. Germline V lookup: CDR1 SGHAT, CDR2 FQNNGV. The CDR3 region has the DNA TGTGCCAGCAGCTCCCCGGGACAGGGGACTGAAGCTTTCTTT. Translating it yields CASSSPGQGTEAFF.

The CDR3 nucleotides are TGTGCCAGCAGCGAATTTCAGGAGAACTATGGCTACACCTTC. Protein: CASSEFQENYGYTF. The chain links TRBV7-9 to TRBJ1-2; D uncertain. The CDR3 sequence is 14 residues long. Per germline, CDR1 SEHNR and CDR2 FQNEAQ (reference sequence). V was cut by 5 bases and J by 2 bases, with 12 bases left in between. The full variable domain, with the rest looked up from reference TRBV7-9 and TRBJ1-2, is DTGVSQNPRHKITKRGQNVTFRCDPISEHNRLYWYRQTLGQGPEFLTYFQNEAQLEKSRLLSDRFSAERPKGSFSTLEIQRTEQGDSAMYLCASSEFQENYGYTFGSGTRLTVV.

This rearrangement joins TRBV7-2 to TRBJ2-1; D not resolved. Looked up from germline, CDR1 is SGHTA and CDR2 is FQGNSA. Trimming took off 3 bases at V and 7 bases at J, with 7 bases between the two ends. The CDR3 is 12 residues long. As DNA, the CDR3 is TGTGCCAGCAGCTTCAGAGAGAATGAGCAGTTCTTC. It is translated as CASSFRENEQFF.

The chain employs TRBV7-2 and TRBJ1-2; maybe TRBD1 (5 bases). Germline V CDR1 and CDR2: SGHTA, FQGNSA. The CDR3 runs 13 residues. V was shortened by 6 bases and J by 2 bases, with 10 bases between the two germline ends. CDR3 protein: CASSWDGNYGYTF. The CDR3 nucleotides are TGTGCCAGCAGTTGGGACGGGAACTATGGCTACACCTTC.

The chain couples TRBV6-6 to TRBJ1-1; weak D call: TRBD1 (5 bases). CDR1 is MNHNY and CDR2 is SVGAGI in the germline V gene (reference sequence). The V and J ends lost 4 bases and 3 bases respectively, with 15 bases between them. The CDR3 sequence is 15 residues long. The DNA for the CDR3 is TGTGCCAGCAGTTCCCTACCAACAGGATACACTGAAGCTTTCTTT. It yields the protein CASSSLPTGYTEAFF.

The V and J genes are TRBV7-6 and TRBJ2-2; no clear D gene. V lost 2 bases, J lost 4 bases, and 5 bases lay in between. There are 13 residues in the CDR3. The germline V gene has CDR1 SGHVS and CDR2 FNYEAQ. The CDR3: CASSLRVTGELFF. CDR3 bases: TGTGCCAGCAGCTTACGCGTCACCGGGGAGCTGTTTTTT.

The chain links TRBV5-1 to TRBJ2-5; TRBD2 agrees at 9 bases. Germline CDR1 reads SGHRS; CDR2 reads YFSETQ. Germline trimming cut 2 bases from V and 2 bases from J; bases unmatched to any gene: 1. This CDR3 contains 14 residues. In nucleotides, the CDR3 is TGCGCCAGCAGCTTCAGCGGGGGGCAAGAGACCCAGTACTTC. Translating it yields CASSFSGGQETQYF.

This clone has only one observation. The rearrangement links TRBV4-2 to TRBJ2-2; D uncertain. CDR1 LGHNA and CDR2 YNFKEQ come from the germline V gene. The CDR3 has 12 amino acids. V lost 1 base to trimming and J lost 6 bases, with 3 bases between them. CDR3 bases: TGTGCCAGCAGCCAAGTAGCCGGGGAGCTGTTTTTT. Its protein product is CASSQVAGELFF.

V is TRBV5-1 and J is TRBJ1-1; D unclear. The CDR3 spans 13 residues. The germline CDR1 and CDR2 sequences are SGHRS and YFSETQ. Trimming removed 4 bases at V and 2 bases at J, with 9 bases between. The CDR3: CASSTQINTEAFF. The CDR3, as DNA: TGCGCCAGCAGCACACAGATAAACACTGAAGCTTTCTTT.

The chain couples TRBV5-4 to TRBJ2-5, with 12 bases lining up with TRBD2. Trimming removed 4 bases from V and 3 bases from J; junction bases left unmatched: 4. The CDR3 runs 15 residues. Germline assignment: CDR1 SGHNT and CDR2 YYREEE (reference sequence). The CDR3, as DNA: TGTGCCAGCAGCCCGCGACTAGCGGGGGAAGAGACCCAGTACTTC. The encoded protein is CASSPRLAGEETQYF.

The chain employs TRBV28 and TRBJ1-2; D is undetermined. The CDR3 runs 15 residues. Germline V lookup: CDR1 MDHEN, CDR2 SYDVKM. V lost 3 bases, J lost 3 bases, and 14 bases lay in between. The CDR3 nucleotides are TGTGCCAGCAGTTTCGGAGTATACTCCTACTATGGCTACACCTTC. It is translated as CASSFGVYSYYGYTF.

The genes are TRBV7-3 and TRBJ2-2; D possibly uses TRBD1 or TRBD2 (5 bases each). CDR1 SGHTA and CDR2 FQGTGA come from the germline V gene. The V end was cut by 4 bases, the J end by 5 bases, with 11 bases between. CDR3 length: 14 amino acids. The CDR3 loop reads CASSSNGGTGELFF. The DNA for the CDR3 is TGTGCCAGCAGCTCTAATGGGGGTACCGGGGAGCTGTTTTTT.

The V call is TRBV18, the J call TRBJ1-4, with no clear D. This CDR3 region has 15 residues. Trimming took off 6 bases at V and 5 bases at J, with 16 bases between the two ends. Germline lookup yields CDR1 KGHSH and CDR2 LQKENI. In DNA, the CDR3 is TGTGCCAGCTCCCGAGCCCACTCCACGAATGAAAAACTGTTTTTT. It yields the protein CASSRAHSTNEKLFF.

The chain employs TRBV6-1 and TRBJ2-1; D ambiguous. The V end was cut by 3 bases, the J end by 2 bases, with 14 bases between. CDR1 and CDR2 from the germline V gene are MNHNS and SASEGT. CDR3 length equals 16 residues. The CDR3 nucleotides are TGTGCCAGCAGTGACCCGGCTACCCACGCCTACAATGAGCAGTTCTTC. Translation gives CASSDPATHAYNEQFF.

V usage is TRBV29-1 and J usage is TRBJ1-2; no clear D. The V end was cut by 5 bases, the J end by 6 bases, with 10 bases between. Germline CDR1 SQVTM, CDR2 ANQGSEA. This CDR3 is built from 11 residues. The CDR3 sequence: CSVWEVDGYTF. DNA of the CDR3: TGCAGCGTTTGGGAGGTTGATGGCTACACCTTC.

The V gene is TRBV21-1, the J gene TRBJ2-1; TRBD2 is taken as the D call from the table, unchecked against the DNA. TRBV21-1 is a pseudogene. There are 15 residues in the CDR3. The CDR3 region has the DNA TGTGCCAGCAGCAAAGTGGCTGCCGCGAGGAATGAGCAGTTCTTC. Translation: CASSKVAAARNEQFF.

This chain joins TRBV20-1 and TRBJ1-2; no reliable D call. Germline CDR1 is DFQATT and CDR2 is SNEGSKA (reference sequence). V was shortened by 7 bases and J by 4 bases, with 10 bases between the two germline ends. The CDR3 has 11 residues. CDR3 DNA: TGCAGTGGGGCGATAGGCTATGGCTACACCTTC. This encodes CSGAIGYGYTF.

J is TRBJ2-7 and V is TRBV9, with unresolved D. This CDR3 comprises 16 residues. Trimming left V 0 bases short and J 0 bases short, with 13 bases between. The germline gives CDR1 SGDLS, CDR2 YYNGEE. CDR3 nucleotide sequence: TGTGCCAGCAGCGTAGCGGCGGCCACGAGCTCCTACGAGCAGTACTTC. Protein: CASSVAAATSSYEQYF.

This clone ranks as medium-sized. The J gene is TRBJ1-4, the V gene TRBV19; the D gene is possibly TRBD1 (5 bases). V dropped 4 bases and J dropped 6 bases, with 18 bases sitting between them. The CDR3 length is 16 residues. Germline loops: CDR1 LNHDA, CDR2 SQIVND (reference sequence). CDR3 DNA sequence: TGTGCCAGTAGTAGGAACAGCATGAGAGGGGATGAAAAACTGTTTTTT. Residues: CASSRNSMRGDEKLFF.

The CDR3 coding sequence is TGTGCCAGCAGTTACCCGCAGGGGCAGGGCTATGGCTACACCTTC. It codes for CASSYPQGQGYGYTF. The rearrangement joins TRBV6-6 to TRBJ1-2; D possibly corresponds to TRBD1 (6 bases). CDR3 length equals 15 residues. Trimming removed 2 bases from V and 4 bases from J, with 14 bases in between. CDR1 MNHNY and CDR2 SVGAGI come from the germline V gene (reference sequence).

This clone has just a few counts. The chain combines TRBV9 with TRBJ1-2; 8 nucleotides match TRBD1. The CDR3 consists of 19 residues. The V gene end was trimmed by 0 bases and the J gene end by 5 bases; junction bases not matched to a gene: 18. Germline CDR1 and CDR2: SGDLS and YYNGEE. The CDR3 DNA sequence: TGTGCCAGCAGCGTAGGAGGAGGGGACGACAGGGGTATCAGTTATGGCTACACCTTC. Amino acid sequence: CASSVGGGDDRGISYGYTF.

The chain recombines TRBV10-2 with TRBJ2-7, with D possibly being TRBD1 (6 bases). Trimming took 8 bases from V and 6 from J, leaving 20 bases between them. Germline CDR1 and CDR2: WSHSY and SAAADI. The CDR3 loop spans 14 amino acids. CDR3 in DNA: TGCGCCAGCGTATCTAATAACAGGGCTAGCGAGCAGTACTTC. The encoded protein is CASVSNNRASEQYF.

In this sample, this clone turned up once. The chain is built from TRBV2 and TRBJ1-2; D is perhaps TRBD1 (5 bases). This CDR3 spans 16 amino acids. Between the trimmed V and J ends, which lost 8 bases and 1 base, there was a span of 20 bases. The germline gives CDR1 SNHLY, CDR2 FYNNEI. CDR3 sequence reads: CASSPARGWGNYGYTF. DNA for the CDR3: TGTGCCAGCTCCCCGGCGAGGGGATGGGGTAACTATGGCTACACCTTC.